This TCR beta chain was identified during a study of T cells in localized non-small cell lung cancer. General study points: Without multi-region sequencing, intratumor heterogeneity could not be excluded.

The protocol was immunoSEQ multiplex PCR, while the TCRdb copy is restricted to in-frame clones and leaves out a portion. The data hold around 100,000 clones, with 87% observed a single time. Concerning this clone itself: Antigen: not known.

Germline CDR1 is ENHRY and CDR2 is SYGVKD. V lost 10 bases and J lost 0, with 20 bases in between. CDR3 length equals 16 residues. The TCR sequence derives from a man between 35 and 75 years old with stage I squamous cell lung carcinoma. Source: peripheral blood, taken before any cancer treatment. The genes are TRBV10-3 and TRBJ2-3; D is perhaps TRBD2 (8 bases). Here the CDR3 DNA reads TGTGCCAGTACACAGGGGACTAGGATGAGCACAGATACGCAGTATTTT. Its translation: CASTQGTRMSTDTQYF.